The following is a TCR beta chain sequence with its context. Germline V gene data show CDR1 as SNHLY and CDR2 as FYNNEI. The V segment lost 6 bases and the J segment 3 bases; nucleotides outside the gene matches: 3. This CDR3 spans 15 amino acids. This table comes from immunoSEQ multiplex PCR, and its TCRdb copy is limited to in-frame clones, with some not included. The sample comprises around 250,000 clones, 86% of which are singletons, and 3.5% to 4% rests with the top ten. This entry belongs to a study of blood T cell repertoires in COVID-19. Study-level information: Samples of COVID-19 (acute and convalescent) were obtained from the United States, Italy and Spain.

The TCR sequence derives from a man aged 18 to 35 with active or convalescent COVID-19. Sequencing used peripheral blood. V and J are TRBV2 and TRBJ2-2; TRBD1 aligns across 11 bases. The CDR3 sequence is CASSGTGGDTGELFF. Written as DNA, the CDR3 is TGTGCCAGCAGCGGGACAGGGGGGGACACCGGGGAGCTGTTTTTT.